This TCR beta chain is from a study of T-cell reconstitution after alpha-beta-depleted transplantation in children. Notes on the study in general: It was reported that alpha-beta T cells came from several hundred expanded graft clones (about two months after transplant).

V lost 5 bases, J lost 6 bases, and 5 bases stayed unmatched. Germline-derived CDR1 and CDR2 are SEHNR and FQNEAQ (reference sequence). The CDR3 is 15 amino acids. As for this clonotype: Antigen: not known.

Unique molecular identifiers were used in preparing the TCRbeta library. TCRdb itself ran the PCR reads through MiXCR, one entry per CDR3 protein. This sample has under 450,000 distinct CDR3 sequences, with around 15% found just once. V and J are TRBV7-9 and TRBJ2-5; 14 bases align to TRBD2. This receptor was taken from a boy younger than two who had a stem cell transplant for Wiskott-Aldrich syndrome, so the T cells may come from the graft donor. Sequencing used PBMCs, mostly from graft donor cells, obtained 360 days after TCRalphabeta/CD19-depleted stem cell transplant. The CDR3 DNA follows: TGTGCCAGCAGCCGCGGGACTAGCGGGAGAAAGACCCAGTACTTC. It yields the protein CASSRGTSGRKTQYF.